This entry lists 26 T cell receptor beta chains sequenced from one sample in a study of CXCR3-negative and CXCR3-positive naive CD8 T cells. cDNA libraries for TRB were generated by 5' RACE incorporating UMI labels. Using the 5' RACE reads, TCRdb records one entry per CDR3 protein without DNA. This sample's table reports 75,000 to 100,000 distinct CDR3 sequences. Sequenced sample: naive CXCR3- CD8+ T cells from blood. Described subset: CD45RO-CCR7+CD27+CD95- naive CD8+ T cells lacking CXCR3 (TNR3-). Every receptor here comes from a human donor in good health. Some clones in this sample may be carry-over from other donors' samples.

This sequence joins TRBV4-2 and TRBJ2-1; TCRdb reports TRBD2, a call that lacks DNA to check it against. Germline V gene lookup returns CDR1 LGHNA and CDR2 YNFKEQ. This CDR3 region has 20 residues. CDR3 sequence: CASSQDKLAGVQHSYNEQFF.

This sequence joins TRBV4-1 and TRBJ2-2; TCRdb's D call of TRBD1 is untestable without DNA. Germline V gene sequence: CDR1 MGHRA, CDR2 YSYEKL. The CDR3 has 16 residues. CDR3 sequence: CASSQGQGVTSGELFF.

This chain joins TRBV6-2 or TRBV6-3 and TRBJ1-1; the TRBD1 assignment by TCRdb is unverifiable without DNA. The CDR3 has 14 residues. Germline CDR1 reads MNHEY; CDR2 reads SVGEGT. The CDR3 sequence is CASSRQSMVTEAFF.

The chain couples TRBV28 to TRBJ2-1; TCRdb returns TRBD2, unconfirmable since there is no DNA. Germline values: CDR1 MDHEN, CDR2 SYDVKM. The CDR3 covers 14 residues. The CDR3 is CASSFLGDSSEQFF.

The gene calls are TRBV5-1 and TRBJ2-7. The CDR3 has 13 amino acids. The germline CDR1 and CDR2 sequences are SGHRS and YFSETQ. CDR3 sequence: CASSPDSSYEQYF.

V and J are TRBV9 and TRBJ2-7; TCRdb returns TRBD2, unconfirmable since there is no DNA. Per the germline V gene, CDR1 is SGDLS and CDR2 is YYNGEE. CDR3 length: 15 amino acids. This CDR3 is CASSPVRRGDYEQYF. The entire variable domain, with the rest obtained from reference TRBV9 and TRBJ2-7, is as follows: DSGVTQTPKHLITATGQRVTLRCSPRSGDLSVYWYQQSLDQGLQFLIQYYNGEERAKGNILERFSAQQFPDLHSELNLSSLELGDSALYFCASSPVRRGDYEQYFGPGTRLTVT.

The chain carries TRBV27 and TRBJ2-7; TCRdb returns TRBD1, unconfirmable since there is no DNA. Germline lookup yields CDR1 MNHEY and CDR2 SMNVEV (reference sequence). The CDR3 is 13 amino acids. The CDR3 is CASRSGTGYEQYF.

The chain links TRBV29-1 to TRBJ1-5; TCRdb picks TRBD1, but there is no DNA to check that call. This CDR3 contains 18 residues. Germline CDR1 SQVTM, CDR2 ANQGSEA. This CDR3 reads CSVKTGTDLPQSNQPQHF.

This chain uses TRBV29-1 with TRBJ2-1. This CDR3 is built from 11 residues. The V gene's germline CDR1 is SQVTM and CDR2 ANQGSEA. The CDR3 reads CSVEHYNEQFF.

The J gene is TRBJ2-3, the V gene TRBV5-4; absent DNA, TCRdb's TRBD1 call cannot be checked. This CDR3 contains 16 residues. CDR1 and CDR2 (germline): SGHNT, YYREEE (reference sequence). The CDR3 here is CASRPPGTGVSDTQYF.

The rearrangement uses TRBV7-3 and TRBJ2-3. Germline V gene data show CDR1 as SGHTA and CDR2 as FQGTGA. The CDR3 has 17 residues. The CDR3 reads CASSLKGLAASTDTQYF.

The V gene is TRBV29-1, the J gene TRBJ2-1. The CDR3 length is 15 residues. Germline assignment: CDR1 SQVTM and CDR2 ANQGSEA. CDR3 protein: CSVEPDSSSYNEQFF.

The chain carries TRBV19 and TRBJ2-1; the D call from TCRdb, TRBD2, cannot be confirmed without DNA. Germline V gene sequence: CDR1 LNHDA, CDR2 SQIVND (reference sequence). The CDR3 totals 15 residues. CDR3 amino acids: CASTVTSGGYNEQFF.

The rearrangement joins TRBV15 to TRBJ1-2; TCRdb names TRBD1, which stays unverified in the absence of DNA. There are 13 residues in the CDR3. CDR1 is LNHNV, CDR2 YYDKDF, per germline (reference sequence). CDR3 amino acids: CATSTTGHYGYTF.

The chain uses TRBV10-3 and TRBJ2-7; checking the TCRdb D call of TRBD1 is not possible without DNA. The CDR3 spans 16 residues. From germline, CDR1 is ENHRY and CDR2 SYGVKD. CDR3 protein: CAISDSGTGYSYEQYF.

The rearrangement uses TRBV28 and TRBJ2-7; lacking DNA, the TRBD1 call made by TCRdb goes unchecked. In germline, CDR1 is MDHEN, CDR2 SYDVKM. This CDR3 has 15 amino acids. This chain's CDR3 is CASSLGTGKPYEQYF.

The CDR3 sequence: CASSPGTGSNQPQHF. V usage is TRBV12-3 or TRBV12-4 and J usage is TRBJ1-5; the D gene TCRdb calls, TRBD1, cannot be checked with no DNA. The CDR3 runs 15 residues.

J is TRBJ2-1 and V is TRBV7-3; TCRdb selects TRBD2, and the lack of DNA leaves this call unchecked. Per germline, CDR1 SGHTA and CDR2 FQGTGA. The CDR3 loop spans 19 amino acids. This CDR3 reads CASSFQPVSLAGSYNEQFF.

The V and J genes are TRBV28 and TRBJ2-1; TCRdb returns TRBD1, unconfirmable since there is no DNA. Germline V gene lookup returns CDR1 MDHEN and CDR2 SYDVKM. The CDR3 contains 17 residues. The CDR3 loop reads CASSSHRTGIPYNEQFF. The full variable domain, completed using reference TRBV28 and TRBJ2-1, is DVKVTQSSRYLVKRTGEKVFLECVQDMDHENMFWYRQDPGLGLRLIYFSYDVKMKEKGDIPEGYSVSREKKERFSLILESASTNQTSMYLCASSSHRTGIPYNEQFFGPGTRLTVL.

The genes are TRBV27 and TRBJ2-1; TCRdb's D gene call, TRBD2, goes unchecked for lack of DNA. Germline CDR1 reads MNHEY; CDR2 reads SMNVEV (reference sequence). The CDR3 consists of 16 residues. Here the CDR3 reads CASTPGTSGTYNEQFF.

This chain connects TRBV6-2 or TRBV6-3 to TRBJ2-4. The CDR3 has 14 residues. Germline loops: CDR1 MNHEY, CDR2 SVGEGT. The CDR3 here is CASSYSRNLDIQYF.

The chain uses TRBV7-9 and TRBJ1-1; TCRdb's D gene call, TRBD1, goes unchecked for lack of DNA. Germline-derived CDR1 and CDR2 are SEHNR and FQNEAQ (reference sequence). The CDR3 has 15 amino acids. CDR3 residues: CASSLGAGAPLEAFF.

The chain links TRBV29-1 to TRBJ1-2; TCRdb picks TRBD1, but there is no DNA to check that call. The CDR3 runs to 14 residues. Germline CDR1 and CDR2: SQVTM and ANQGSEA. CDR3 protein: CSVEAPGHSYGYTF.

V gene TRBV29-1 combines with J gene TRBJ2-7. The germline gives CDR1 SQVTM, CDR2 ANQGSEA. The CDR3 loop spans 14 amino acids. CDR3 in amino acids: CSVEDEGITYEQYF.

The chain uses TRBV7-9 and TRBJ2-7; TCRdb selects TRBD1, and the lack of DNA leaves this call unchecked. Germline lookup yields CDR1 SEHNR and CDR2 FQNEAQ (reference sequence). The CDR3 length is 15 residues. The CDR3 protein is CASSPPLETTYEQYF.

The chain combines TRBV6-1 with TRBJ2-2. Germline V gives CDR1 MNHNS, CDR2 SASEGT. There are 13 residues in the CDR3. CDR3 region: CASSISETGELFF.